Shown below are 21 T cell receptor beta chains from a single sample sequenced in a study of T cell changes during pregnancy in multiple sclerosis. The assay was immunoSEQ multiplex PCR, and TCRdb's table has in-frame clones only and misses some. The repertoire has tens of thousands of clones, over 80% of them found once; the top ten carry around 6.2%. This sample comprised CD8+ T cells from peripheral blood mononuclear cells, obtained before pregnancy. These TCRs come from a female donor with multiple sclerosis, enrolled in a pregnancy study.

This rearrangement joins TRBV2 to TRBJ1-2; D is unclear. V was pared by 1 base and J by 3 bases, with 12 bases between. The CDR3 is made up of 15 amino acids. From germline, CDR1 is SNHLY and CDR2 FYNNEI. The CDR3: CASSEGTGFDYGYTF. CDR3 nucleotide sequence: TGTGCCAGCAGTGAAGGAACGGGTTTCGACTATGGCTACACCTTC.

J is TRBJ2-7 and V is TRBV5-1, with 10 positions matching TRBD2. Germline V gene lookup returns CDR1 SGHRS and CDR2 YFSETQ. This CDR3 is built from 15 residues. With 5 bases clipped from V and 3 bases from J, the junction kept 8 bases outside the gene matches. CDR3 residues: CASRFGLAEGYEQYF. Here the CDR3 DNA reads TGCGCCAGCAGATTCGGACTAGCGGAGGGCTACGAGCAGTACTTC.

This chain links TRBV4-1 with TRBJ2-5, with 7 nucleotides matching TRBD2. The J segment lost 8 bases and the V segment lost 5 bases, leaving 11 bases of the junction unmatched. CDR3 length: 14 amino acids. The germline V gene has CDR1 MGHRA and CDR2 YSYEKL. CDR3 sequence (DNA): TGCGCCAGCAGCGCCACACTAGCGCCAGATACCCAGTACTTC. Translating gives CASSATLAPDTQYF.

This chain joins TRBV7-9 and TRBJ1-3; no definite D call. V lost 6 bases, J lost 0 bases, and 9 bases lay in between. CDR3 length equals 14 residues. Per germline, CDR1 SEHNR and CDR2 FQNEAQ (reference sequence). The CDR3 DNA sequence: TGTGCCAGCAGGAGCGGGGACTCTGGAAACACCATATATTTT. Protein sequence: CASRSGDSGNTIYF.

This chain joins TRBV13 and TRBJ1-5; D gene unclear. The V gene lost 0 bases and the J gene lost 6 bases, with 9 bases spanning the gap. This CDR3 spans 14 amino acids. The germline gives CDR1 PRHDT, CDR2 FYEKMQ (reference sequence). CDR3 in amino acids: CASSLGSGCQPQHF. The CDR3 nucleotides are TGTGCCAGCAGCTTAGGATCAGGTTGTCAGCCCCAGCATTTT.

J is TRBJ1-2 and V is TRBV15; 10 bases fit TRBD1. V was pared by 3 bases and J by 7 bases, with 11 bases of the junction left unmatched. Germline CDR1 and CDR2: LNHNV and YYDKDF (reference sequence). The CDR3 sequence is 16 residues long. DNA of the CDR3: TGTGCCACCAGCAGTCCCGGGACAGGGGTTGGCGCTGGCTACACCTTC. Residues: CATSSPGTGVGAGYTF. The full variable domain, completed using reference TRBV15 and TRBJ1-2, is DAMVIQNPRYQVTQFGKPVTLSCSQTLNHNVMYWYQQKSSQAPKLLFHYYDKDFNNEADTPDNFQSRRPNTSFCFLDIRSPGLGDTAMYLCATSSPGTGVGAGYTFGSGTRLTVV.

CDR3 in amino acids: CASSAGQENTEAFF. The CDR3 region has the DNA TGTGCCAGCAGTGCGGGACAAGAGAACACTGAAGCTTTCTTT. The chain links TRBV6-1 to TRBJ1-1, with D maybe TRBD1 (6 bases). There are 14 residues in the CDR3. Deletions cut 4 bases from V and 1 base from J, with 10 bases between. Germline V gene data show CDR1 as MNHNS and CDR2 as SASEGT.

The genes are TRBV27 and TRBJ2-7, with 7 bases aligning to TRBD1. Per germline, CDR1 MNHEY and CDR2 SMNVEV (reference sequence). This CDR3 contains 14 residues. The V gene end was trimmed by 5 bases and the J gene end by 3 bases; junction bases not matched to a gene: 7. CDR3 DNA: TGTGCCAGCAGTGAAACAGGGGCCCACTACGAGCAGTACTTC. Residues: CASSETGAHYEQYF.

The genes are TRBV5-1 and TRBJ1-1; 11 nucleotides line up with TRBD1. The CDR3 contains 15 residues. CDR1 SGHRS and CDR2 YFSETQ come from the germline V gene. Losses at the gene ends were 4 bases for V and 5 bases for J; bases not matched to a gene: 7. CDR3 coding DNA: TGCGCCAGCAGCCCCGGACAGGGGGCAAGAACTGAAGCTTTCTTT. Translation: CASSPGQGARTEAFF.

The V gene is TRBV19, the J gene TRBJ2-5; 9 bases are a match to TRBD1. Losses at the gene ends were 3 bases for V and 4 bases for J; bases not matched to a gene: 3. The CDR3 length is 14 residues. Germline CDR1 LNHDA, CDR2 SQIVND (reference sequence). The DNA of the CDR3 is TGTGCCAGTAGTATTGGGACAGGGTTAGAGACCCAGTACTTC. It encodes CASSIGTGLETQYF.

This clone appeared a single time. The chain links TRBV5-1 to TRBJ2-3; D might be TRBD2 (6 bases). This CDR3 comprises 15 residues. Per the germline V gene, CDR1 is SGHRS and CDR2 is YFSETQ. Trimming took 0 bases from V and 4 from J, leaving 12 bases between them. CDR3 bases: TGCGCCAGCAGCTTGGGGGACTCCGGATCAGATACGCAGTATTTT. As protein: CASSLGDSGSDTQYF. The whole variable domain, remainder taken from reference TRBV5-1 and TRBJ2-3, is KAGVTQTPRYLIKTRGQQVTLSCSPISGHRSVSWYQQTPGQGLQFLFEYFSETQRNKGNFPGRFSGRQFSNSRSEMNVSTLELGDSALYLCASSLGDSGSDTQYFGPGTRLTVL.

The chain recombines TRBV15 with TRBJ2-7; possibly TRBD2 for D (5 bases). V lost 3 bases to trimming and J lost 2 bases, with 5 bases between them. The CDR3 runs to 12 residues. The germline gives CDR1 LNHNV, CDR2 YYDKDF (reference sequence). The CDR3 sequence: CATSSGTYEQYF. In nucleotides, the CDR3 is TGTGCCACCAGCAGCGGGACCTACGAGCAGTACTTC.

V usage is TRBV5-4 and J usage is TRBJ2-2; 13 nucleotides agree with TRBD2. The V gene end was trimmed by 4 bases and the J gene end by 7 bases; junction bases not matched to a gene: 16. Per germline, CDR1 SGHNT and CDR2 YYREEE (reference sequence). The CDR3 is 19 residues long. This CDR3 is CASSHPEGTSGRALGELFF. In nucleotides, the CDR3 is TGTGCCAGCAGCCACCCCGAAGGAACTAGCGGGAGGGCACTCGGGGAGCTGTTTTTT.

This clone appeared once. V is TRBV7-9 and J is TRBJ2-1; TRBD2 might be the D (6 bases). Trimming cost V 2 bases and J 5 bases, with 10 bases left between them. This CDR3 is built from 14 residues. In germline, CDR1 is SEHNR, CDR2 FQNEAQ (reference sequence). CDR3 loop: CASSLRGNDNEQFF. In DNA form, the CDR3 reads TGTGCCAGCAGCTTACGGGGGAACGACAATGAGCAGTTCTTC. Combining the CDR3 with reference TRBV7-9 and TRBJ2-1 gives the whole variable domain DTGVSQNPRHKITKRGQNVTFRCDPISEHNRLYWYRQTLGQGPEFLTYFQNEAQLEKSRLLSDRFSAERPKGSFSTLEIQRTEQGDSAMYLCASSLRGNDNEQFFGPGTRLTVL.

The chain combines TRBV9 with TRBJ2-1, with 11 bases that match TRBD2. The CDR3 covers 15 residues. Germline lookup yields CDR1 SGDLS and CDR2 YYNGEE. With 4 bases clipped from V and 5 bases from J, the junction kept 5 bases outside the gene matches. CDR3 DNA sequence: TGTGCCAGCAGCACACGGGGACTAGCGGACAATGAGCAGTTCTTC. Translation gives CASSTRGLADNEQFF.

The rearrangement joins TRBV19 to TRBJ1-4; 9 nucleotides agree with TRBD1. Trimming removed 1 base from V and 8 bases from J; junction bases left unmatched: 5. Per the germline V gene, CDR1 is LNHDA and CDR2 is SQIVND (reference sequence). CDR3 length: 15 amino acids. As DNA, the CDR3 is TGTGCCAGTAGTATAGGGGGACAGGGATCCGAAAAACTGTTTTTT. It codes for CASSIGGQGSEKLFF.

V is TRBV4-2 and J is TRBJ2-1, with 12 bases matching TRBD2. Germline V gives CDR1 LGHNA, CDR2 YNFKEQ. V shed 0 bases, J shed 5 bases, and the junction held 2 bases outside the gene matches. This CDR3 is built from 16 residues. CDR3 loop: CASSQEWTSGNNEQFF. CDR3 nucleotides: TGTGCCAGCAGCCAAGAGTGGACTAGCGGGAACAATGAGCAGTTCTTC.

This clone occurred a few times. The gene calls are TRBV19 and TRBJ1-1; tentatively, D is TRBD1 (6 bases). Deletions cut 6 bases from V and 0 bases from J, with 11 bases between. The CDR3 loop spans 14 amino acids. CDR1 and CDR2 from the germline V gene are LNHDA and SQIVND (reference sequence). This CDR3 reads CASRSYRVNTEAFF. The CDR3 DNA is TGTGCCAGTAGGTCCTACAGGGTGAACACTGAAGCTTTCTTT.

The chain recombines TRBV4-1 with TRBJ2-2; 7 nucleotides match TRBD2. Germline values: CDR1 MGHRA, CDR2 YSYEKL. With V trimmed by 2 bases and J by 3 bases, 6 bases remained unmatched. The CDR3 sequence is 16 residues long. The CDR3 loop is CASSQLSGIDTGELFF. The DNA of the CDR3 is TGCGCCAGCAGCCAACTAAGCGGGATTGACACCGGGGAGCTGTTTTTT.

The chain combines TRBV9 with TRBJ1-2; TRBD1 aligns across 10 bases. V dropped 4 bases and J dropped 0; count of bases not matched to a gene: 3. CDR3 length: 15 residues. Germline V gives CDR1 SGDLS, CDR2 YYNGEE. Here the CDR3 reads CASSIGQGANYGYTF. DNA for the CDR3: TGTGCCAGCAGCATCGGACAGGGGGCTAACTATGGCTACACCTTC.

The chain carries TRBV18 and TRBJ2-7; unclear D gene. Trimming took 3 bases from V and 0 from J, leaving 9 bases between them. The CDR3 contains 14 residues. Germline CDR1 is KGHSH and CDR2 is LQKENI. This CDR3 reads CASSPPPGSYEQYF. For the CDR3, the DNA is TGTGCCAGCTCACCGCCGCCCGGCTCCTACGAGCAGTACTTC. Filled out from reference TRBV18 and TRBJ2-7, the complete variable domain reads NAGVMQNPRHLVRRRGQEARLRCSPMKGHSHVYWYRQLPEEGLKFMVYLQKENIIDESGMPKERFSAEFPKEGPSILRIQQVVRGDSAAYFCASSPPPGSYEQYFGPGTRLTVT.